The text below deals with one TCR beta chain. The target antigen is unknown. The CDR3 covers 13 residues. V lost 0 bases and J 4 bases, leaving 5 bases between the germline ends. Looked up from germline, CDR1 is SGHNT and CDR2 is YYREEE (reference sequence). Some 99,000 TCR templates were measured in each sample. Profiled with immunoSEQ multiplex PCR; TCRdb holds only in-frame clones, not every one. In the table there are 70,000 to 100,000 clones, around 95% of which are singletons. The source of the sample is a study of siplizumab effects on memory and regulatory T cells. Findings and caveats of the study: No naive or memory phenotype could be assigned to roughly 80-95% of proliferating clones. Suppression by proliferating Tregs derived from siplizumab cultures was not verified. Naive T cells looked more diverse than memory cells and looked like major alloresponse contributors.

This sequence originates from a human donor in good health. The chain links TRBV5-4 to TRBJ2-1; D gene uncertain. The sample taken for sequencing was naive CD4+ T cells sorted from blood. This chain's CDR3 is CASSLEPYNEQFF. The DNA for the CDR3 is TGTGCCAGCAGCTTGGAACCTTACAATGAGCAGTTCTTC.